The 20 T cell receptor beta chains presented below share a single source sample, sequenced in a study of monozygotic twins with inflammatory bowel disease. TCRdb reprocessed the 5' RACE reads and reports one entry per CDR3 protein, with no DNA. This listing includes roughly 100,000 distinct CDR3 sequences. The sample taken for sequencing was blood. The receptors stem from a human donor with ulcerative colitis or Crohn's disease, or a healthy co-twin of an affected twin (not recorded which).

V and J are TRBV6-5 and TRBJ2-3; TCRdb calls TRBD2, which cannot be checked without DNA. Germline V gene sequence: CDR1 MNHEY, CDR2 SVGAGI. CDR3 size: 17 residues. The CDR3 sequence: CASSYSEIAGGPDTQYF.

The rearrangement joins TRBV11-1 to TRBJ2-3. Germline V lookup: CDR1 SGHAT, CDR2 FQDESV (reference sequence). The length of the CDR3 is 14 residues. CDR3 region: CASSSFTVADTQYF. Looking up the rest from reference TRBV11-1 and TRBJ2-3 gives the full variable domain: EAEVAQSPRYKITEKSQAVAFWCDPISGHATLYWYRQILGQGPELLVQFQDESVVDDSQLPKDRFSAERLKGVDSTLKIQPAELGDSAMYLCASSSFTVADTQYFGPGTRLTVL.

The V call is TRBV15, the J call TRBJ2-1. CDR1 and CDR2 (germline): LNHNV, YYDKDF (reference sequence). The CDR3 runs 13 residues. CDR3 sequence: CATSRAYGNEQFF. Full variable domain (outside the CDR3, taken from reference TRBV15 and TRBJ2-1): DAMVIQNPRYQVTQFGKPVTLSCSQTLNHNVMYWYQQKSSQAPKLLFHYYDKDFNNEADTPDNFQSRRPNTSFCFLDIRSPGLGDTAMYLCATSRAYGNEQFFGPGTRLTVL.

The gene calls are TRBV20-1 and TRBJ2-5. CDR1 is DFQATT, CDR2 SNEGSKA, per germline (reference sequence). The CDR3 is 11 residues long. Here the CDR3 reads CSASPKVTQYF.

The CDR3 loop is CASSSQGGGVDEQYF. The chain couples TRBV7-2 to TRBJ2-7; there is no DNA to check the TCRdb D call of TRBD1. The CDR3 is 15 residues long. The germline V gene has CDR1 SGHTA and CDR2 FQGNSA.

This sequence joins TRBV20-1 and TRBJ1-3; the D call from TCRdb, TRBD1, cannot be confirmed without DNA. CDR1 and CDR2 from the germline V gene are DFQATT and SNEGSKA (reference sequence). The CDR3 is 18 amino acids. CDR3 amino acids: CSARASGDREKIGNTIYF.

V is TRBV9 and J is TRBJ2-7. The CDR3 is 14 amino acids. The germline V gene encodes CDR1 SGDLS and CDR2 YYNGEE. The CDR3 spells CASSVDRGTYEQYF.

This chain links TRBV5-1 with TRBJ2-7; the TCRdb call, TRBD1, lacks DNA for checking. The V gene's germline CDR1 is SGHRS and CDR2 YFSETQ. The CDR3 extends over 13 amino acids. This chain's CDR3 is CASSTQGIYEQYF.

The J gene is TRBJ2-1, the V gene TRBV7-6; the D call from TCRdb, TRBD1, cannot be confirmed without DNA. The germline gives CDR1 SGHVS, CDR2 FNYEAQ. The CDR3 runs to 16 residues. CDR3 amino acids: CASSFLSRTGKNEQFF.

This chain links TRBV5-5 with TRBJ2-7; TCRdb lists TRBD2, though no DNA is available to test this call. CDR1 is SGHKS and CDR2 is YYEKEE in the germline V gene (reference sequence). There are 13 residues in the CDR3. The CDR3 sequence: CASSFGGSYEQYF.

The rearrangement joins TRBV20-1 to TRBJ2-2; TCRdb's D call of TRBD2 is untestable without DNA. The CDR3 totals 21 residues. CDR1 DFQATT and CDR2 SNEGSKA come from the germline V gene (reference sequence). The CDR3 loop reads CSAIRSGRASGTFANTGELFF.

The rearrangement joins TRBV7-2 to TRBJ1-3. Germline-derived CDR1 and CDR2 are SGHTA and FQGNSA. This CDR3 spans 14 amino acids. This CDR3 is CASRFGGSGNTIYF.

This sequence joins TRBV30 and TRBJ1-2. The germline CDR1 and CDR2 sequences are GTSNPN and SVGIG (reference sequence). The CDR3 length is 14 residues. CDR3 region: CAWSRGGSLSGYTF. Complete variable domain (other parts from reference TRBV30 and TRBJ1-2): SQTIHQWPATLVQPVGSPLSLECTVEGTSNPNLYWYRQAAGRGLQLLFYSVGIGQISSEVPQNLSASRPQDRQFILSSKKLLLSDSGFYLCAWSRGGSLSGYTFGSGTRLTVV.

The chain employs TRBV7-9 and TRBJ2-1; the TRBD2 assignment by TCRdb is unverifiable without DNA. The germline CDR1 and CDR2 sequences are SEHNR and FQNEAQ (reference sequence). CDR3 length: 15 residues. This chain's CDR3 is CASNSPGLAGNEQFF.

V is TRBV12-3 or TRBV12-4 and J is TRBJ2-1; TCRdb selects TRBD1, and the lack of DNA leaves this call unchecked. The CDR3 length is 16 residues. The CDR3 protein is CASTPRTGGSYNEQFF.

CDR3 amino acids: CASSSVAIRVAFF. The rearrangement links TRBV27 to TRBJ1-1; checking the TCRdb D call of TRBD1 is not possible without DNA. From germline, CDR1 is MNHEY and CDR2 SMNVEV (reference sequence). The length of the CDR3 is 13 residues.

The J gene is TRBJ2-7, the V gene TRBV7-2. The germline V gene encodes CDR1 SGHTA and CDR2 FQGNSA. The CDR3 contains 13 residues. CDR3 sequence reads: CASSLRGSYEQYF.

The V gene is TRBV12-3 or TRBV12-4, the J gene TRBJ1-5; TCRdb outputs TRBD1, but without DNA this stays unchecked. CDR3 length: 13 amino acids. CDR3 sequence: CASSLDRFQPQHF.

V is TRBV11-2 and J is TRBJ2-5; the TCRdb call, TRBD2, lacks DNA for checking. CDR1 is SGHAT and CDR2 is FQNNGV in the germline V gene. The CDR3 length is 15 residues. The CDR3 loop is CASSLFGREQEAQYF.

This chain joins TRBV5-4 and TRBJ2-1; absent DNA, TCRdb's TRBD2 call cannot be checked. Per the germline V gene, CDR1 is SGHNT and CDR2 is YYREEE (reference sequence). CDR3 length equals 16 residues. CDR3 protein: CASSPPLGGMYNEQFF.